The entry below gives a single T cell receptor beta chain sequence along with its context. The data are from a study of T-cell reconstitution after alpha-beta-depleted transplantation in children. TCRbeta library construction was performed incorporating unique molecular identifiers. TCRdb ran MiXCR on the PCR reads and lists one entry per CDR3 protein. The table has approximately 630,000 distinct CDR3 sequences, around 13% seen once. The sequencing used PBMCs, collected before TCRalphabeta/CD19-depleted stem cell transplant. This sequence was found in a girl under 10 years old with congenital amegakaryocytic thrombocytopenia, due to receive a stem cell transplant.

The CDR3 here is CASSESNSQGSGEQYF. As DNA, the CDR3 is TGTGCCAGCAGTGAAAGTAACAGTCAGGGTTCCGGGGAGCAGTACTTC. This sequence joins TRBV2 and TRBJ2-7; D possibly corresponds to TRBD1 (5 bases). Germline assignment: CDR1 SNHLY and CDR2 FYNNEI. The CDR3 covers 16 residues. V lost 2 bases and J 7 bases, leaving 21 bases between the germline ends.